Below are 25 T cell receptor beta chains sequenced from a single sample in a study of CD8+CD57+ T cells in acquired aplastic anemia. Genomic DNA templated the TCR beta VDJ and CDR3 profiling. TCRdb reprocessed the reads with MiXCR, giving one entry per CDR3 protein. The table shows about 170,000 distinct CDR3 sequences, with roughly 63% occurring only once. Material: sorted CD4+, CD8+, or CD8+CD57+ T cells (not recorded which) from PBMCs. Receptors were obtained from a human donor in good health.

This clonotype was seen many times. J is TRBJ1-1 and V is TRBV4-2; weak D call: TRBD1 (5 bases). V lost 1 base and J 6 bases, leaving 12 bases between the germline ends. There are 14 residues in the CDR3. CDR1 is LGHNA and CDR2 is YNFKEQ in the germline V gene. The CDR3 DNA sequence: TGTGCCAGCAGCCAAGTCGCAGGGTACGCTGAAGCTTTCTTT. Its translation is CASSQVAGYAEAFF.

The V call is TRBV2, the J call TRBJ1-3; D is unclear. The germline gives CDR1 SNHLY, CDR2 FYNNEI. Between the trimmed V and J ends, which lost 4 bases and 0 bases, there was a span of 7 bases. The CDR3 extends over 14 amino acids. DNA of the CDR3: TGTGCCAGCAGTGCGTCAACCTCTGGAAACACCATATATTTT. Amino acids: CASSASTSGNTIYF.

The CDR3 spells CASRDRDESHEAFF. CDR3 coding DNA: TGTGCCAGCAGAGACCGGGACGAATCCCACGAAGCTTTCTTT. The J gene is TRBJ1-1, the V gene TRBV27; TRBD1 is a possible D gene (5 bases). CDR1 is MNHEY and CDR2 is SMNVEV in the germline V gene (reference sequence). V dropped 6 bases and J dropped 8 bases, with 19 bases sitting between them. The CDR3 length is 14 residues.

This clonotype was detected a few times. The J gene is TRBJ1-1, the V gene TRBV25-1; TRBD1 matches 7 bases. The CDR3 runs to 16 residues. The germline V gene has CDR1 MGHDK and CDR2 SYGVNS. V lost 8 bases and J lost 1; bases outside the gene matches: 13. CDR3 sequence: CASSLGGLGENTEAFF. CDR3 DNA: TGTGCCAGCTCCCTAGGGGGCTTGGGGGAGAACACTGAAGCTTTCTTT.

The J gene is TRBJ1-6, the V gene TRBV7-9, with D possibly matching TRBD1 (5 bases). CDR1 and CDR2 (germline): SEHNR, FQNEAQ (reference sequence). This CDR3 contains 14 residues. V lost 1 base to trimming and J lost 9 bases, with 10 bases between them. Written as DNA, the CDR3 is TGTGCCAGCAGCTTAGTGCAGGGAGGTTCACCCCTCCACTTT. Protein: CASSLVQGGSPLHF.

The table lists this clonotype with a few counts. The chain recombines TRBV7-6 with TRBJ2-7; D call uncertain. Germline CDR1 reads SGHVS; CDR2 reads FNYEAQ. The length of the CDR3 is 12 residues. Between the trimmed V and J ends, which lost 4 bases and 6 bases, there was a span of 10 bases. CDR3 nucleotide sequence: TGTGCCAGCAGCTACACCGGCGGCGAGCAGTACTTC. It codes for CASSYTGGEQYF. Using reference TRBV7-6 and TRBJ2-7 for the parts outside the CDR3, the full variable domain is GAGVSQSPRYKVTKRGQDVALRCDPISGHVSLYWYRQALGQGPEFLTYFNYEAQQDKSGLPNDRFSAERPEGSISTLTIQRTEQRDSAMYRCASSYTGGEQYFGPGTRLTVT.

CDR3 sequence (DNA): TGTGCCAGTAGTCTGCACTATGGCTACACCTTC. It codes for CASSLHYGYTF. The chain carries TRBV19 and TRBJ1-2; D is unresolved. Germline CDR1 LNHDA, CDR2 SQIVND (reference sequence). The CDR3 length is 11 residues. V was cut by 5 bases and J by 3 bases, with 4 bases left in between.

This clonotype has only a few counts. The chain combines TRBV2 with TRBJ1-3; the D is unclear. Germline values: CDR1 SNHLY, CDR2 FYNNEI. V lost 7 bases and J lost 5, with 6 bases in between. CDR3 size: 11 residues. The CDR3 nucleotides read TGTGCCAGCACAGTAAGAAACACCATATATTTT. Residues: CASTVRNTIYF.

V usage is TRBV9 and J usage is TRBJ2-1; 8 bases line up with TRBD1. With V trimmed by 4 bases and J by 5 bases, 5 bases remained unmatched. From germline, CDR1 is SGDLS and CDR2 YYNGEE. This CDR3 contains 14 residues. CDR3 loop: CASSPDRVDNEQFF. CDR3 nucleotides: TGTGCCAGCAGCCCGGACAGGGTGGACAATGAGCAGTTCTTC.

The chain carries TRBV2 and TRBJ2-5; a possible D gene is TRBD2 (6 bases). Germline CDR1 and CDR2: SNHLY and FYNNEI. CDR3 length: 15 residues. Trimming shortened V by 0 bases and J by 7 bases, and 15 bases separated the two germline ends. Here the CDR3 reads CASSEATWTGGTQYF. CDR3 nucleotides: TGTGCCAGCAGTGAAGCGACCTGGACCGGGGGGACCCAGTACTTC.

The chain links TRBV19 to TRBJ1-5, with 8 bases matching TRBD1. Germline V gene sequence: CDR1 LNHDA, CDR2 SQIVND (reference sequence). The CDR3 extends over 14 amino acids. Unmatched junction bases numbered 7, after V lost 5 bases and J lost 7 bases. As DNA, the CDR3 is TGTGCCAGTAGTCCGGACAGGGAAGGACAGCCCCAGCATTTT. This gives the protein CASSPDREGQPQHF.

DNA for the CDR3: TGTGCCAGCGCCCAGTTGGCCGTCGAGCAGTACTTC. It codes for CASAQLAVEQYF. V and J are TRBV2 and TRBJ2-7, with D unresolved. Germline V gives CDR1 SNHLY, CDR2 FYNNEI. Deletions cut 8 bases from V and 6 bases from J, with 14 bases between. The length of the CDR3 is 12 residues.

The chain recombines TRBV20-1 with TRBJ1-2; D may be TRBD1 (6 bases). The CDR3 is 16 amino acids. V lost 0 bases, J lost 4 bases, and 18 bases lay in between. The germline gives CDR1 DFQATT, CDR2 SNEGSKA (reference sequence). CDR3 in amino acids: CSARERLAGGPYGYTF. CDR3 bases: TGCAGTGCTAGAGAAAGGCTAGCGGGGGGGCCCTATGGCTACACCTTC.

The chain recombines TRBV7-9 with TRBJ2-2; possibly TRBD2 for D (6 bases). CDR3 length: 16 residues. Germline CDR1 and CDR2: SEHNR and FQNEAQ (reference sequence). Between the trimmed V and J ends, which lost 7 bases and 1 base, there was a span of 16 bases. The CDR3 DNA is TGTGCCAGCACCCAATCGGGAGAGGGGAACACCGGGGAGCTGTTTTTT. Translation gives CASTQSGEGNTGELFF.

This clonotype was observed many times. The genes are TRBV19 and TRBJ2-6; D is perhaps TRBD1 (6 bases). The CDR3 has 16 residues. Germline V gives CDR1 LNHDA, CDR2 SQIVND (reference sequence). Trimming took 3 bases from V and 0 from J, leaving 9 bases between them. The CDR3 sequence: CASSIGQFSGANVLTF. In DNA, the CDR3 is TGTGCCAGTAGTATTGGACAGTTCTCTGGGGCCAACGTCCTGACTTTC.

This clonotype showed up many times. This chain links TRBV7-9 with TRBJ2-7, with 8 bases aligning to TRBD2. CDR1 SEHNR and CDR2 FQNEAQ come from the germline V gene (reference sequence). V lost 1 base and J lost 0; bases outside the gene matches: 2. CDR3 length: 15 amino acids. The DNA for the CDR3 is TGTGCCAGCAGCTTAGGGACTAGCTTCTCCTACGAGCAGTACTTC. Its protein is CASSLGTSFSYEQYF.

The table lists this clonotype with a few counts. V gene TRBV7-8 combines with J gene TRBJ2-3; D remains unclear. Trimming took off 1 base at V and 4 bases at J, with 9 bases between the two ends. The CDR3 runs 14 residues. CDR1 SGHVS and CDR2 FQNEAQ come from the germline V gene. The CDR3: CASSLGDLADTQYF. The DNA for the CDR3 is TGTGCCAGCAGCTTAGGGGATCTGGCAGATACGCAGTATTTT.

The chain carries TRBV20-1 and TRBJ1-1, with D perhaps matching TRBD1 (5 bases). The CDR3 covers 12 residues. CDR1 is DFQATT and CDR2 is SNEGSKA in the germline V gene (reference sequence). V was clipped by 6 bases and J by 8 bases, with 16 bases between them. Here the CDR3 reads CSADRVAYEAFF. DNA of the CDR3: TGCAGTGCAGACAGAGTCGCCTACGAAGCTTTCTTT.

This chain connects TRBV20-1 to TRBJ2-7, with 14 bases fitting TRBD2. The length of the CDR3 is 15 residues. The germline V gene has CDR1 DFQATT and CDR2 SNEGSKA (reference sequence). With 6 bases clipped from V and 0 bases from J, the junction kept 4 bases outside the gene matches. Written as DNA, the CDR3 is TGCAGTGCGGGGACTAGCGGGGGATTCTCCTACGAGCAGTACTTC. Translation gives CSAGTSGGFSYEQYF.

This clonotype showed up just once. This chain connects TRBV29-1 to TRBJ2-5; D might be TRBD2 (6 bases). CDR1 SQVTM and CDR2 ANQGSEA come from the germline V gene. The CDR3 sequence is 14 residues long. The V and J ends lost 1 base and 2 bases respectively, with 11 bases between them. The CDR3 sequence: CSVEGRTTQETQYF. CDR3 in DNA: TGCAGCGTTGAAGGTCGGACTACTCAAGAGACCCAGTACTTC. Together with reference TRBV29-1 and TRBJ2-5, the CDR3 gives the full variable domain: SAVISQKPSRDICQRGTSLTIQCQVDSQVTMMFWYRQQPGQSLTLIATANQGSEATYESGFVIDKFPISRPNLTFSTLTVSNMSPEDSSIYLCSVEGRTTQETQYFGPGTRLLVL.

The rearrangement uses TRBV5-1 and TRBJ1-1; D gene unclear. Germline assignment: CDR1 SGHRS and CDR2 YFSETQ. V was pared by 0 bases and J by 2 bases, with 11 bases between. This CDR3 region has 15 residues. The CDR3 loop is CASSLVGLGNTEAFF. For the CDR3, the DNA is TGCGCCAGCAGCTTGGTTGGGTTGGGAAACACTGAAGCTTTCTTT.

The chain carries TRBV7-6 and TRBJ1-1, with a possible D match to TRBD1 (5 bases). Germline values: CDR1 SGHVS, CDR2 FNYEAQ. Trimming removed 0 bases from V and 4 bases from J, with 9 bases in between. This CDR3 has 14 amino acids. The CDR3 here is CASSLAGGGTEAFF. The DNA of the CDR3 is TGTGCCAGCAGCTTAGCCGGGGGGGGCACTGAAGCTTTCTTT.

This clonotype has just a few counts. A much larger clone lies one base from this, so it may be a read error. The rearrangement uses TRBV13 and TRBJ2-7; 8 nucleotides match TRBD1. V was clipped by 6 bases and J by 6 bases; unmatched bases: 13. This CDR3 comprises 15 residues. Germline V CDR1 and CDR2: PRHDT, FYEKMQ (reference sequence). CDR3 protein: CASSLTWTGRTEQYF. CDR3 DNA sequence: TGTGCCAGCAGTCTAACGTGGACAGGGCGTACCGAGCAGTACTTC.

This clonotype has more than one count but fewer than ten. CDR3 coding DNA: TGTGCCAGCAGCTCCCAGGGACTAGCTTCAAATGAGCAGTTCTTC. As protein: CASSSQGLASNEQFF. The chain couples TRBV7-6 to TRBJ2-1, with 9 bases identical to TRBD2. The CDR3 extends over 15 amino acids. Germline assignment: CDR1 SGHVS and CDR2 FNYEAQ. Trimming removed 4 bases from V and 7 bases from J; junction bases left unmatched: 8.

The chain carries TRBV15 and TRBJ1-1; D is uncertain. CDR1 and CDR2 (germline): LNHNV, YYDKDF (reference sequence). Between the trimmed V and J ends, which lost 0 bases and 6 bases, there was a span of 5 bases. There are 12 residues in the CDR3. CDR3 sequence reads: CATSREVAEAFF. DNA for the CDR3: TGTGCCACCAGCAGAGAGGTGGCTGAAGCTTTCTTT.